The following is a TCR beta chain sequence with its context. This clone's antigen is unknown. No base qualities exist here, and no much larger clone lies one base off it. The data were taken from a study of T cells in localized non-small cell lung cancer (dated by TCRdb to about 2020). Broadly, across the study: The study examined T cell repertoires in roughly 240 patients with early-stage NSCLC and compared tumors with uninvolved tumor-adjacent lungs. The cohort consisted of 200 to 250 treatment-naive NSCLC patients whose localized lung tumors had been resected. NSCLC patients had a mean age of approximately 70 years, and 129 were male and about 110 female. Paper-wide results and their limitations: Of the top 100 tumor clones, a median of roughly 56 were detected in paired uninvolved adjacent lung; approximately 28 were also among that lung's top 100. Uninvolved tumor-adjacent lung showed the highest T cell clonality, higher than tumor, which suggests more focused antigenic responses in the adjacent lung. Higher blood T cell density associated with longer overall survival, while higher adjacent-lung clonality associated with shorter survival. Because multi-region tumor sequencing was not done, intratumor heterogeneity could not be ruled out. Because of the exploratory design, TCR variables were selected using unadjusted p-values without false-discovery rate correction.

At diagnosis, tumor, uninvolved tumor-adjacent lung and peripheral blood were collected and then preserved as a mix of FFPE and fresh-frozen material. For TCR repertoire profiling, blood samples were analyzed as peripheral blood mononuclear cells. CDR1 and CDR2 are drawn from the germline V gene: LGHNA, YSLEER. Including the terminal cysteine and phenylalanine, the CDR3 comprises 15 residues. The CDR3 DNA has 45 bases and is translated from base 1. V lost 3 bases and J lost 0 bases; the stretch between them is 12 bases long. The immunoSEQ Assay was used to sequence TCR beta CDR3 regions from DNA. On the study's bioinformatics: To compute T cell density, TCR beta template counts were normalized to usable DNA, which was estimated by amplifying housekeeping genes. Richness was estimated with the preseqR package, extrapolating to 400,000 templates for PBMC samples and 120,000 templates for tissue samples. Clonality was defined by subtracting Pielou's evenness from one. To identify tissue-enriched TCRs, differential abundance testing was run on productive amino-acid clonotypes with a minimum total count of 5 and an alpha of 0.1. Repertoire overlap between compartments was quantified with the Jaccard Index and Morisita Overlap Index. TCR beta CDR3s were clustered by GLIPH together with public tetramer-defined viral CDR3s, and at least three viral sequences plus V-gene enrichment were required for viral motifs. TCRdb mirrors the immuneACCESS table, restricted to in-frame sequences. Some clones are absent from its copies; in checked studies, under half trace to an unresolved V gene, and the reason for the others is unknown. D and trimming were read from the DNA, whereas the V and J calls and clone size are those reported in that table. The sample profile shows tens of thousands of clones; around 87% of them were found once. Of the sample, over 5% falls within the top ten clones.

Sequences were derived from PBMCs, sampled before any cancer treatment. The V and J genes are TRBV4-3 and TRBJ2-7; tentative D gene TRBD2, with 5 bases matching. The receptor comes from a man aged 40 to 70 with stage II lung adenocarcinoma. The CDR3 reads as follows: CASSQEAVLSYEQYF. At the DNA level, the sequence is TGCGCCAGCAGCCAGGAAGCGGTCCTCTCCTACGAGCAGTACTTC.